A selection of T cell receptor beta chains follows, all from one sample in a study of cytomegalovirus exposure and HLA in healthy donors. Assay used: immunoSEQ multiplex PCR; TCRdb lists only in-frame clones, some missing. The table lists 150,000 to 200,000 clones, roughly four fifths of them singletons. The sample was PBMCs. The receptors originated from a woman younger than 35 in good health and CMV-seropositive. Each CDR3 is given with its conserved first and last residue. Fields, in order: V gene, J gene, clone size, D gene, CDR3 protein, CDR3 DNA. The D gene is left open where the match is weak. Not every row has a clone size; where given, it reads once, few, many or a size class.

>TRBV10-1|TRBJ2-3|.|.
CASSDRREAQYF
TGCGCCAGCAGTGATCGTAGAGAAGCGCAGTATTTT
>TRBV5-4|TRBJ2-3|.|TRBD1
CASSEKKQGTPDTQYF
TGTGCCAGCAGCGAGAAGAAACAGGGGACGCCAGATACGCAGTATTTT
>TRBV27|TRBJ1-2|.|.
CASSARLNYGYTF
TGTGCCAGCAGCGCCAGGCTAAACTATGGCTACACCTTC
>TRBV6-6|TRBJ2-5|.|TRBD1
CASSSGTGFRETQYF
TGTGCCAGCAGTTCTGGGACAGGTTTCCGGGAGACCCAGTACTTC
>TRBV4-2|TRBJ2-3|.|TRBD2
CASSQGVSGGADTQYF
TGTGCCAGCAGCCAAGGGGTTAGCGGGGGGGCAGATACGCAGTATTTT
>TRBV11-2|TRBJ2-7|.|TRBD1
CASSLDILGTGFYEQYF
TGTGCCAGCAGCTTAGATATCCTCGGGACAGGATTCTACGAGCAGTACTTC
>TRBV5-1|TRBJ2-3|.|TRBD2
CASSLELAGGPEDTQYF
TGCGCCAGCAGCTTAGAACTAGCGGGGGGGCCGGAAGATACGCAGTATTTT
>TRBV4-1|TRBJ2-5|.|TRBD2
CASSQYPSGGYPQETQYF
TGCGCCAGCAGCCAATACCCTAGCGGGGGGTACCCCCAAGAGACCCAGTACTTC
>TRBV4-1|TRBJ2-1|once|TRBD2
CASSHPGLAGGPTYNEQFF
TGCGCCAGCAGCCATCCGGGACTAGCGGGGGGACCCACCTACAATGAGCAGTTCTTC
>TRBV4-1|TRBJ2-2|.|.
CASSLERFGELFF
TGCGCCAGCAGCCTCGAACGGTTCGGGGAGCTGTTTTTT
>TRBV5-5|TRBJ1-5|.|TRBD1
CASSGGTGENQPQHF
TGTGCCAGCAGCGGGGGGACAGGGGAAAATCAGCCCCAGCATTTT
>TRBV19|TRBJ2-6|once|.
CASETAGANVLTF
TGTGCCAGTGAGACAGCTGGGGCCAACGTCCTGACTTTC
>TRBV4-1|TRBJ2-1|.|TRBD2
CASSQGSGGASYNEQFF
TGCGCCAGCAGCCAAGGGAGCGGGGGGGCCTCCTACAATGAGCAGTTCTTC
>TRBV25-1|TRBJ2-7|.|TRBD2
CASRPGGYYEQYF
TGTGCCAGCAGGCCGGGGGGGTACTACGAGCAGTACTTC
>TRBV12-5|TRBJ2-3|.|.
CASGLGGTPYYTQYF
TGTGCTAGTGGTTTGGGCGGGACTCCTTATTATACGCAGTATTTT
>TRBV25-1|TRBJ2-1|.|.
CASSPSIYNEQFF
TGTGCCAGCAGTCCATCTATATACAATGAGCAGTTCTTC
>TRBV18|TRBJ1-1|.|.
CASSPDSLLEAFF
TGTGCCAGCTCACCAGACAGCCTTCTCGAAGCTTTCTTT
>TRBV12-5|TRBJ2-5|.|TRBD2
CASGLGGGGQETQYF
TGTGCTAGTGGTTTAGGTGGGGGGGGCCAAGAGACCCAGTACTTC
>TRBV7-3|TRBJ2-7|.|.
CASSYGGSNYEQYF
TGTGCCAGCAGCTACGGAGGGAGTAACTACGAGCAGTACTTC
>TRBV5-1|TRBJ1-5|.|.
CASSSSPLEPQHF
TGCGCCAGCAGCTCGAGCCCCCTAGAGCCCCAGCATTTT
>TRBV7-3|TRBJ2-7|.|TRBD2
CASSSSSGTYEQYF
TGTGCCAGCAGCTCCTCTAGCGGGACCTACGAGCAGTACTTC
>TRBV6-1|TRBJ2-3|.|.
CASSEVGGTQYF
TGTGCCAGCAGTGAAGTGGGGGGTACGCAGTATTTT
>TRBV6-5|TRBJ1-1|.|.
CASSRWSDTEAFF
TGTGCCAGCAGTCGGTGGTCGGACACTGAAGCTTTCTTT
>TRBV27|TRBJ2-2|.|TRBD2
CASSFLAGVPNTGELFF
TGTGCCAGCAGTTTTCTAGCGGGGGTCCCGAACACCGGGGAGCTGTTTTTT
>TRBV5-1|TRBJ1-4|once|TRBD1
CASSLDSRGRGKLFF
TGCGCCAGCAGCTTGGATTCCAGGGGGCGCGGAAAACTGTTTTTT
>TRBV15|TRBJ2-7|.|TRBD1
CATSRDRTGGDEQYF
TGTGCCACCAGCAGAGATCGGACAGGGGGTGACGAGCAGTACTTC
>TRBV18|TRBJ1-2|.|.
CASSPRTQDGYTF
TGTGCCAGCTCACCAAGGACTCAAGATGGCTACACCTTC
>TRBV5-6|TRBJ2-2|.|TRBD1
CASSPAGTGLGNTGELFF
TGTGCCAGCAGCCCGGCGGGGACAGGACTCGGAAACACCGGGGAGCTGTTTTTT
>TRBV9|TRBJ2-2|.|.
CASSSRGIPAGELFF
TGTGCCAGCAGCTCCCGGGGGATCCCGGCCGGGGAGCTGTTTTTT
>TRBV10-3|TRBJ2-2|.|TRBD1
CAIKPGQGDTGELFF
TGTGCCATCAAACCGGGACAGGGAGATACCGGGGAGCTGTTTTTT
>TRBV29-1|TRBJ2-3|.|TRBD1
CSVESRGLSDTQYF
TGCAGCGTTGAATCCAGGGGGCTCTCGGATACGCAGTATTTT
>TRBV5-4|TRBJ2-2|.|.
CASSGPVTGELFF
TGTGCCAGCAGCGGTCCGGTGACCGGGGAGCTGTTTTTT
>TRBV29-1|TRBJ1-4|once|TRBD1
CSVARDSSNEKLFF
TGCAGCGTTGCCCGGGACAGTTCTAATGAAAAACTGTTTTTT